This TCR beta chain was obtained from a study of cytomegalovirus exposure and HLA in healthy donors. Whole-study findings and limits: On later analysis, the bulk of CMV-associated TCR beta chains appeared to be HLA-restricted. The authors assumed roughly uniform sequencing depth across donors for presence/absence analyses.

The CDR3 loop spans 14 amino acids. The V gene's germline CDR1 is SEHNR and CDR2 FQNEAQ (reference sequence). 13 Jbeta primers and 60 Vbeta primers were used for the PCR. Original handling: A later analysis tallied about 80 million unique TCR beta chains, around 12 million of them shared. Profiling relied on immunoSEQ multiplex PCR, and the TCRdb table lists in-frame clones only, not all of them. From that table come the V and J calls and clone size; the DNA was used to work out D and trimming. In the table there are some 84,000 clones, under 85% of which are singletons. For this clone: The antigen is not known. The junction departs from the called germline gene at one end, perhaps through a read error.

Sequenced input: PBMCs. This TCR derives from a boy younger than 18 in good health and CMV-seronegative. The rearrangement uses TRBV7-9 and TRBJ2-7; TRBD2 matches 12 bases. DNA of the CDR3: TGTGCCAGCAGCTCCGGACTAGCGGGGTACGGGCAGTACTTC. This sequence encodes CASSSGLAGYGQYF.